This T cell receptor (beta chain) was identified in a study of OX40 agonist ivuxolimab in advanced cancers. Produced via immunoSEQ multiplex PCR; TCRdb's table is partial and in-frame only. This table has 60,000 to 75,000 clones, roughly 89% appearing once. The germline V gene encodes CDR1 SGHRS and CDR2 YFSETQ. Trimming took off 1 base at V and 0 bases at J, with 9 bases between the two ends. The length of the CDR3 is 15 residues. The TCR comes from an adult with an advanced solid tumor such as melanoma, head and neck, liver or kidney cancer. This specimen consisted of CD4+ or CD8+ T cells sorted from blood, obtained in a trial of the OX40 agonist ivuxolimab. The chain employs TRBV5-1 and TRBJ2-3; D unresolved. CDR3 in amino acids: CASSLSSASTDTQYF. DNA for the CDR3: TGCGCCAGCAGCTTGAGTTCGGCTAGCACAGATACGCAGTATTTT.